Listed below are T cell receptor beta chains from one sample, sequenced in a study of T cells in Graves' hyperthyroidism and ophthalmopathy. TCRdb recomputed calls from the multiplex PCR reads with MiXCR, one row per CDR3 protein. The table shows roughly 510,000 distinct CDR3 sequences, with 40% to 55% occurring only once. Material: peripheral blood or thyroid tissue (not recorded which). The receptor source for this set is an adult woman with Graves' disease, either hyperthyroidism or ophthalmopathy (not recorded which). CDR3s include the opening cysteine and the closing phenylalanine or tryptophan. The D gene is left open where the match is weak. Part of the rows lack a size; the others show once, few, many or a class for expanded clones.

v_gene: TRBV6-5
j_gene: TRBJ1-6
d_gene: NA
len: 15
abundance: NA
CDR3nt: TGTGCCAGCAGTTTAGTAGGAGGCGGGCGGTCACCCCTCCACTTT
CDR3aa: CASSLVGGGRSPLHF

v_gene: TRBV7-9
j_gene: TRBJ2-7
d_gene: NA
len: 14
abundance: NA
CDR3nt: TGTGCCAGCAGCCCCCAAGAGAGGAACTACGAGCAGTACTTC
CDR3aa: CASSPQERNYEQYF

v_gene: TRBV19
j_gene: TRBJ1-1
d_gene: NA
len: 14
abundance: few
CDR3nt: TGTGCCAGTAGTCCCAGGGCAACGCGGACTGAAGCTTTCTTT
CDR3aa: CASSPRATRTEAFF

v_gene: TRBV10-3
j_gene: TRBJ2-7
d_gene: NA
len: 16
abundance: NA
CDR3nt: TGTGCCATCAGTGATTCGGCTGGACTCCTAACCTACGAGCAGTACTTC
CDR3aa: CAISDSAGLLTYEQYF

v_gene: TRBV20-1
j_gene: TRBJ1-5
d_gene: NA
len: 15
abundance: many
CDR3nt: TGCAGTGCTAGTGGTGGGTTTTTTGGCAATCAGCCCCAGCATTTT
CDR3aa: CSASGGFFGNQPQHF

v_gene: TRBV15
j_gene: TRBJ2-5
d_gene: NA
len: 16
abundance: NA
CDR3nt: TGTGCCACCAGCAGACAGGAGGACAGAGGAAATCAGCCCCAGTACTTC
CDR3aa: CATSRQEDRGNQPQYF

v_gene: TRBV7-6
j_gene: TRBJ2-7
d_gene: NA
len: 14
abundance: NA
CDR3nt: TGTGCCAGCAGCTTAGCAGGCAAGACCTACGAGCAGTACTTC
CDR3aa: CASSLAGKTYEQYF

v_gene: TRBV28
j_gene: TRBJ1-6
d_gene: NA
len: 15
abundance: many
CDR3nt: TGTGCCAGCAGTTTGGAAGGGGCCATGGAGTCACCCCTCCACTTT
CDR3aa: CASSLEGAMESPLHF

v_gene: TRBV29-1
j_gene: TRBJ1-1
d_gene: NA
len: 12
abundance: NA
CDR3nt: TGCAGCGCAGAGGGTGTAGATACTGAAGCTTTCTTT
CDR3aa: CSAEGVDTEAFF

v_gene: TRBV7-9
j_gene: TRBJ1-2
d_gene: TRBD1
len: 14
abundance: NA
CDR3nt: TGTGCCAGCAGCTTAGCCGACAGGGAAACGGGCTACACCTTC
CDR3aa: CASSLADRETGYTF

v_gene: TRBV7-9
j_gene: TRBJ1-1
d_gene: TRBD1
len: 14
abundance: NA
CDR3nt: TGTGCCAGCAGCTCCGGGACAGGAGTGATTGAAGCTTTCTTT
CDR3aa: CASSSGTGVIEAFF

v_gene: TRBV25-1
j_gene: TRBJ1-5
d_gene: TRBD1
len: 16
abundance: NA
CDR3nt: TGTGCCAGCAGTGAAACGGACAGGGGAGCTTATCAGCCCCAGCATTTT
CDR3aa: CASSETDRGAYQPQHF

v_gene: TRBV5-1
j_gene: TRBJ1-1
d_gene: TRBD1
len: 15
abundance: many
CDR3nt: TGCGCCAGCAGCGAACAGGGGGGCTTGAACACTGAAGCTTTCTTT
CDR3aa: CASSEQGGLNTEAFF

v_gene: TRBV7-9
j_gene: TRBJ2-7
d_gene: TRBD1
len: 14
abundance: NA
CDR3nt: TGTGCCAGCAGCCTAGCAGGGGGATGGTACGAGCAGTACTTC
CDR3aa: CASSLAGGWYEQYF

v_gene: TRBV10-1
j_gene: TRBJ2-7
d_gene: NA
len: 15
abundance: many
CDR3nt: TGCGCCAGCCGGGGAATCCTATCGACCTCCTACGAGCAGTACTTC
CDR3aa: CASRGILSTSYEQYF

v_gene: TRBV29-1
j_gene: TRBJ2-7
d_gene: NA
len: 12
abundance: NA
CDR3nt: TGCAGCGTTGCTAGATCCGCCTACGAGCAGTACTTC
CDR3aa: CSVARSAYEQYF

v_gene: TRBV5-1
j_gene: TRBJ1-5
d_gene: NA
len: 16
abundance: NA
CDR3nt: TGCGCCAGCAGCTTGGGAACAAGTTTTAGCAATCAGCCCCAGCATTTT
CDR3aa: CASSLGTSFSNQPQHF

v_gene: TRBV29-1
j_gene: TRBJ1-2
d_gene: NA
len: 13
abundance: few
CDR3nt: TGCAGCGTTCAATCGGCAGGCCCCTATGGCTACACCTTC
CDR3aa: CSVQSAGPYGYTF

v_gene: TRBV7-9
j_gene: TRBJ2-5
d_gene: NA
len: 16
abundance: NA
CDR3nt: TGTGCCAGCAGCCCAAGGGGCGGCAGAAGACAAGAGACCCAGTACTTC
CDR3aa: CASSPRGGRRQETQYF

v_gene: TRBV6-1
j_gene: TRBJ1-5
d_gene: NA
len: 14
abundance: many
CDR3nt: TGTGCCAGCAGTATGAGGGTCCGGGATCAGCCCCAGCATTTT
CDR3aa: CASSMRVRDQPQHF

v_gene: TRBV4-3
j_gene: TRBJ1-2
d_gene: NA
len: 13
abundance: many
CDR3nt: TGCGCCAGCAGCCAAGATGAGTGGGATGGCTACACCTTC
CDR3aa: CASSQDEWDGYTF

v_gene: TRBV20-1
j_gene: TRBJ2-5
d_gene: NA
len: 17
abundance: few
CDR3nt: TGCAGTGCTAGATTGGGGGAGAGGGGGAATGGTCGAGAGGCCCAGTACTTC
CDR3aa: CSARLGERGNGREAQYF

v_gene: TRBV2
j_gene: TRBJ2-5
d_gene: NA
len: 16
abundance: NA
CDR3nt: TGTGCCAGCTGCCCCGGCGGGACAGCGGTACAAGAGACCCAGTACTTC
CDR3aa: CASCPGGTAVQETQYF

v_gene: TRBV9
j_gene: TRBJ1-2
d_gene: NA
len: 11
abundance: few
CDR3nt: TGTGCCAGTCAAGGGGTTTGGGGCTACACCTTC
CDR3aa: CASQGVWGYTF

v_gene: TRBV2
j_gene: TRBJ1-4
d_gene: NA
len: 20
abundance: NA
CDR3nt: TGTGCCAGCAGTTACAATCCGGGGGGGACCACCCCTGCAACTAATGAAAAACTGTTTTTT
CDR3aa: CASSYNPGGTTPATNEKLFF

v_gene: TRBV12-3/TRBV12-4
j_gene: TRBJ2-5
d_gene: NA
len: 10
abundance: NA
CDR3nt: TGTGCCAGCGCGCTGGAGACCCAGTACTTC
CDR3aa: CASALETQYF

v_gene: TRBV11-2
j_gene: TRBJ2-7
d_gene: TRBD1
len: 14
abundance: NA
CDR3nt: TGTGCCAGTACCCCGGGACAGGGAGGGAACGAGCAGTACTTC
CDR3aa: CASTPGQGGNEQYF

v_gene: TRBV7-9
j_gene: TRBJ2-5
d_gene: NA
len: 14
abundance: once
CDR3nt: TGTGCCAGCAGCCCACTGGGGAAAGAAGAGACCCAGTACTTC
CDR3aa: CASSPLGKEETQYF

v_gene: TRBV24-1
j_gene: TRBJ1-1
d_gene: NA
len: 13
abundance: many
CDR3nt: TGTGCCACCAGTGACCCAGGACAGTCTGAAGCTTTCTTT
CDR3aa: CATSDPGQSEAFF

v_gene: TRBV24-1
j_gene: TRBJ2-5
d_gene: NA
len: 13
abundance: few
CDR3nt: TGTGCCACCAGTGAACACGTCCAAGAGACCCAGTACTTC
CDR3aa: CATSEHVQETQYF

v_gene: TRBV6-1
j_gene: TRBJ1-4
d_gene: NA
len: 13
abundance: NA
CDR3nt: TGTGCCAGCAGCCAGTTGACTAATGAAAAACTGTTTTTT
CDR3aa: CASSQLTNEKLFF

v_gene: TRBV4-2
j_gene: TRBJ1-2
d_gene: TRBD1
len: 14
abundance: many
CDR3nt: TGTGCCAGCAGCCAGTCAGACAGGGATGGCGGCTACACCTTC
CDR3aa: CASSQSDRDGGYTF

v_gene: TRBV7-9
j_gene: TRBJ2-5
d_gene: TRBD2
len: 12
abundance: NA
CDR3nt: TGTGCCAGCAGCTCACTTGGGGACTACCAGTACTTC
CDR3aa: CASSSLGDYQYF

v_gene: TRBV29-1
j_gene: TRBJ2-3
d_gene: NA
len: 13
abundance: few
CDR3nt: TGCAGCGCTACCCGGGGTAAGAGAGATACGCAGTATTTT
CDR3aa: CSATRGKRDTQYF

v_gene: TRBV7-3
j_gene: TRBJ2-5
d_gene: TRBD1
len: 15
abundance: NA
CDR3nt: TGTGCCAGCAGCTCTATCGGGACAGGGGAAGGGACCCAGTACTTC
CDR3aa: CASSSIGTGEGTQYF

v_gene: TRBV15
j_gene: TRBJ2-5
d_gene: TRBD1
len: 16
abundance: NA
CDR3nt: TGTGCCACCAGCAGCCGACAGGGGGCTTTAGGGGAGACCCAGTACTTC
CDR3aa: CATSSRQGALGETQYF